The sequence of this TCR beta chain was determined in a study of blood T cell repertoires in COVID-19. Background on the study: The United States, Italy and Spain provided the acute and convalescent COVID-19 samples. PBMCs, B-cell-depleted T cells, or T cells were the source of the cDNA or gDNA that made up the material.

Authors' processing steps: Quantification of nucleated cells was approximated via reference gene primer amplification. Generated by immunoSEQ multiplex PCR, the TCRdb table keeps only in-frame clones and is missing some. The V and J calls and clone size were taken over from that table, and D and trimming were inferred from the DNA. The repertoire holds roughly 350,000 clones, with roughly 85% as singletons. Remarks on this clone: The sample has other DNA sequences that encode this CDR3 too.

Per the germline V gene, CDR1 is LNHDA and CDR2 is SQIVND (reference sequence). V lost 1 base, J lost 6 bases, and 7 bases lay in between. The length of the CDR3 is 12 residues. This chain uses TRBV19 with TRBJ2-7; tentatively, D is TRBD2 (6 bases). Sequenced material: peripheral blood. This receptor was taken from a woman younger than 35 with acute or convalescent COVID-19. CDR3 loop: CASSIVGGEQYF. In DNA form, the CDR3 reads TGTGCCAGTAGTATAGTGGGGGGCGAGCAGTACTTC. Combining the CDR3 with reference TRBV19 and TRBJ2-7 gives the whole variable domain DGGITQSPKYLFRKEGQNVTLSCEQNLNHDAMYWYRQDPGQGLRLIYYSQIVNDFQKGDIAEGYSVSREKKESFPLTVTSAQKNPTAFYLCASSIVGGEQYFGPGTRLTVT.